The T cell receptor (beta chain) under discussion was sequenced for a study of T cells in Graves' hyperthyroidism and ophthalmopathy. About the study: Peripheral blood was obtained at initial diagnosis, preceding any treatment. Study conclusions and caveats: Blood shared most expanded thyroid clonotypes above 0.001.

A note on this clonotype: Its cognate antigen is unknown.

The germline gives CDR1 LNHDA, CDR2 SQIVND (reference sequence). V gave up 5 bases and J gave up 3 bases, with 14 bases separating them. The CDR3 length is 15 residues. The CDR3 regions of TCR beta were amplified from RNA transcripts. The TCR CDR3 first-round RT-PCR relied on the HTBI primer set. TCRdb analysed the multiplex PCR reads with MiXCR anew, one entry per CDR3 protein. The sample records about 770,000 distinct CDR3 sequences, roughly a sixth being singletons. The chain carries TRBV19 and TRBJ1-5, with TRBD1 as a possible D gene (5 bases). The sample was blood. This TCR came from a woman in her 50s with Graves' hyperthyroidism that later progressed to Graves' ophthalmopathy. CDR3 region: CASSVGWGLNQPQHF. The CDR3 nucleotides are TGTGCCAGTAGTGTCGGCTGGGGCCTCAATCAGCCCCAGCATTTT.